This entry is about one T cell receptor beta chain. Its cognate antigen is unknown. What was sequenced were expressed TCRB transcripts, since all of the isolated RNA had been reverse transcribed. Repertoires were generated with immunoSEQ multiplex PCR, while TCRdb's copy carries only in-frame clones and drops some. Found here are 95,000 to 150,000 clones, approximately 16% of them singletons; the top ten hold 2% to 2.5%. The data were taken from a study of beta chain features in type 1 diabetes. Sorting based on CD45RO/CCR7/CD25/CD127/CD95/CD27 separated CD4+ naive, central memory, regulatory and stem cell-like memory cells. Purity (above 98%) was reached by all sorted populations. Regarding the study as a whole: Significant though moderate, a shortening of TCRB CDR3s appeared in all four CD4+ subsets of Type 1 diabetes patients.

This CDR3 comprises 18 residues. Sequences were obtained from central memory CD4+ T cells from blood. This clonotype was sampled from a man in his thirties or forties with type 1 diabetes. The chain employs TRBV21-1 and TRBJ2-4. TRBV21-1 is a recognized pseudogene. This chain's CDR3 is CASITGVSPMAKEAVQYF. In DNA form, the CDR3 reads TGTGCCAGCATTACAGGCGTCAGTCCTATGGCTAAGGAGGCCGTTCAGTACTTC.